The sequence of this TCR beta chain was determined in a study of blood T cells in healthy people across ages. The second PCR ran roughly 6 to 11 cycles with a sample-barcoded 5' primer and J-beta primers. TCRdb recomputed calls from the 5' RACE reads with MiXCR, one row per CDR3 protein. Of more than 900,000 distinct CDR3 sequences in the sample, about 27% are singletons; the top ten hold 9.5% to 13%. The CDR3 totals 16 residues. Germline V gives CDR1 MRHNA, CDR2 SNTAGT. Researchers isolated at least 7 million PBMCs per sample. The table lists this clonotype with a count of one. The same data also contributed to another study, on T cells of mothers and their children.

The sequencing sample was made of blood. The chain joins TRBV6-4 to TRBJ2-5; D is possibly TRBD1 or TRBD2 (5 bases each). With the DNA end fitting TRBJ2-7 better, the J assignment may be wrong. The source is a woman aged 40 to 55 in good health. CDR3 in DNA: TGTGCCAGCAAACTACTTTCGGGACGGAGATCTTACGAGCAGTACTTC. As protein: CASKLLSGRRSYEQYF.